The 29 T cell receptor beta chains in this list originate from one sample, sequenced in a study of regulatory T cells in long-lasting Graves disease. In building TCR beta libraries, iRepertoire HTBI primers were used together with Arm-PCR of CDR3 regions. TCRdb used MiXCR to reprocess the multiplex PCR reads, holding one entry per CDR3 protein. The table has around 420,000 distinct CDR3 sequences, around 16% seen once. Time point indicated: newly diagnosed GD, antithyroid drugs for less than 3 months. Generation of the TCR library employed RNA extracted from PBMCs. Specimen: peripheral blood mononuclear cells (PBMCs), collected at new diagnosis, from a patient treated with antithyroid drugs. The receptors originated from a female donor with Graves disease.

This clonotype was seen many times. This chain joins TRBV7-3 and TRBJ2-1; 15 nucleotides align to TRBD2. Germline loops: CDR1 SGHTA, CDR2 FQGTGA. With 2 bases clipped from V and 0 bases from J, the junction kept 5 bases outside the gene matches. The CDR3 has 19 amino acids. CDR3 coding DNA: TGTGCCAGCAGCTTAGTTGGGACTAGCGGGGGGTACTCCTACAATGAGCAGTTCTTC. It translates to CASSLVGTSGGYSYNEQFF.

This clonotype occurred many times. V and J are TRBV15 and TRBJ1-1; 9 bases are a match to TRBD1. Per germline, CDR1 LNHNV and CDR2 YYDKDF (reference sequence). J lost 1 base, V lost 0 bases, and 3 bases had no gene match. This CDR3 comprises 16 residues. CDR3 nucleotide sequence: TGTGCCACCAGCAGAGAAACGGGACAGGGGAACACTGAAGCTTTCTTT. Its protein product is CATSRETGQGNTEAFF.

This chain joins TRBV12-3 or TRBV12-4 and TRBJ2-1, with TRBD1 identical over 9 bases. The V and J ends lost 5 bases and 8 bases, in that order; junction bases with no gene match: 7. The CDR3 runs 14 residues. This chain's CDR3 is CASSADRGYYEQFF. DNA of the CDR3: TGTGCCAGCAGTGCTGACAGGGGGTACTATGAGCAGTTCTTC.

This chain uses TRBV30 with TRBJ2-1; 8 nucleotides match TRBD2. The CDR3 runs 11 residues. Germline V gives CDR1 GTSNPN, CDR2 SVGIG (reference sequence). J gave up 10 bases and V 6 bases, and 5 bases lay outside the gene matches. The CDR3 is CACSGSREQFF. DNA of the CDR3: TGTGCCTGCAGCGGGAGCCGCGAGCAGTTCTTC.

This clonotype showed up many times. The rearrangement joins TRBV30 to TRBJ2-5, with D possibly TRBD1 on 5 matching bases. Trimming removed 2 bases at V and 4 bases at J, with 14 bases between. The germline V gene has CDR1 GTSNPN and CDR2 SVGIG (reference sequence). CDR3 length: 14 amino acids. CDR3 nucleotides: TGTGCCTGGAGTCATGGGCAGGGCCTAGAGACCCAGTACTTC. Its translation: CAWSHGQGLETQYF.

This clonotype was detected ten times or more. The chain combines TRBV28 with TRBJ2-3; D is perhaps TRBD1 (5 bases). CDR1 is MDHEN and CDR2 is SYDVKM in the germline V gene. V gave up 7 bases and J gave up 4 bases, with 18 bases separating them. This CDR3 comprises 15 residues. The CDR3 reads CASNDHQGRPDTQYF. The CDR3, as DNA: TGTGCCAGCAACGATCACCAGGGAAGGCCAGATACGCAGTATTTT.

This clonotype was seen repeatedly, ten times or more. This CDR3 is CASSRTGNNEQFF. The DNA for the CDR3 is TGTGCCAGCAGCCGGACAGGGAACAATGAGCAGTTCTTC. This chain uses TRBV7-6 with TRBJ2-1, with 8 bases matching TRBD1. The germline V gene encodes CDR1 SGHVS and CDR2 FNYEAQ. Trimming at V came to 5 bases and at J to 5 bases, leaving 2 bases not matched to a gene. This CDR3 has 13 residues.

This clonotype was observed many times. This rearrangement joins TRBV28 to TRBJ1-1, with 7 bases matching TRBD1. V gave up 7 bases and J gave up 1 base; unmatched junction bases: 9. The CDR3 length is 15 residues. The germline V gene encodes CDR1 MDHEN and CDR2 SYDVKM. This CDR3 reads CASISPGQTNTEAFF. In DNA form, the CDR3 reads TGTGCCAGCATTTCCCCGGGACAGACGAACACTGAAGCTTTCTTT.

This clonotype was seen a handful of times. The chain is built from TRBV25-1 and TRBJ2-1; D remains ambiguous. Trimming removed 3 bases from V and 0 bases from J, with 9 bases in between. The CDR3 spans 15 residues. Germline CDR1 reads MGHDK; CDR2 reads SYGVNS. The CDR3 DNA reads as TGTGCCAGCAGTGACCATACTAACTCCTACAATGAGCAGTTCTTC. It is translated as CASSDHTNSYNEQFF.

This clonotype appeared many times. The gene calls are TRBV7-9 and TRBJ2-1; perhaps D is TRBD1 or TRBD2 (5 bases each). The CDR3 runs 17 residues. Germline V lookup: CDR1 SEHNR, CDR2 FQNEAQ (reference sequence). V lost 5 bases and J 0 bases, leaving 17 bases between the germline ends. CDR3 loop: CASSLEPGRSSYNEQFF. The CDR3, as DNA: TGTGCCAGCAGCCTCGAACCGGGACGAAGCTCCTACAATGAGCAGTTCTTC.

This clonotype was counted many times. The chain employs TRBV9 and TRBJ1-1; possible D gene TRBD1, 5 bases. This CDR3 has 14 residues. From germline, CDR1 is SGDLS and CDR2 YYNGEE. V dropped 0 bases and J dropped 1 base, with 7 bases sitting between them. CDR3: CASSVGRGNTEAFF. The CDR3 DNA reads as TGTGCCAGCAGCGTAGGAAGGGGGAACACTGAAGCTTTCTTT.

This clonotype was seen at least ten times. The chain is built from TRBV6-2 or TRBV6-3 and TRBJ1-2; no clear D gene. The CDR3 has 11 amino acids. The V end was cut by 5 bases, the J end by 8 bases, with 9 bases between. Germline lookup yields CDR1 MNHEY and CDR2 SVGEGT. CDR3 sequence (DNA): TGTGCCAGCAGTGATGGGTGGGGCTACACCTTC. Translation: CASSDGWGYTF.

This clonotype was counted many times. Given a much more abundant clone one base away, this may be a read error. V is TRBV27 and J is TRBJ2-5; the D is unclear. The germline CDR1 and CDR2 sequences are MNHEY and SMNVEV (reference sequence). CDR3 length: 10 residues. V was trimmed by 8 bases and J by 1 base, leaving 2 bases between them. For the CDR3, the DNA is TGTGCCAGCGGCCAAGAGACCCAGTACTTC. Its protein product is CASGQETQYF.

In this sample, this clonotype turned up many times. J is TRBJ2-7 and V is TRBV6-1, with 7 bases lining up with TRBD1. The CDR3 covers 15 residues. The junction had 6 bases not matched to a gene; V was cut back by 2 bases and J by 2 bases. Germline CDR1 is MNHNS and CDR2 is SASEGT. In nucleotides, the CDR3 is TGTGCCAGCAGTGAATGGGCAGGGGGTACCTACGAGCAGTACTTC. Amino acid sequence: CASSEWAGGTYEQYF.

This clonotype was found many times. This chain uses TRBV15 with TRBJ2-1; 11 bases align to TRBD2. The CDR3 is 17 amino acids. Losses at the gene ends were 5 bases for V and 9 bases for J; bases not matched to a gene: 15. From germline, CDR1 is LNHNV and CDR2 YYDKDF (reference sequence). The CDR3 here is CATSAEATSGNLGEQFF. The DNA for the CDR3 is TGTGCCACCAGCGCCGAGGCGACTAGCGGGAATTTGGGTGAGCAGTTCTTC.

This clonotype was observed at least ten times. The rearrangement joins TRBV12-3 or TRBV12-4 to TRBJ1-1, with TRBD1 matching over 7 bases. V lost 8 bases to trimming and J lost 1 base; unmatched junction nucleotides: 13. CDR3 length equals 16 residues. The CDR3 nucleotides read TGTGCCAGCCGATACCGGACAGGTTCGAGGAACACTGAAGCTTTCTTT. Translation gives CASRYRTGSRNTEAFF.

The rearrangement joins TRBV9 to TRBJ2-1; perhaps TRBD2 as D (6 bases). Germline-derived CDR1 and CDR2 are SGDLS and YYNGEE. This CDR3 has 14 residues. Trimming cost V 7 bases and J 10 bases, with 21 bases left between them. Written as DNA, the CDR3 is TGTGCCAGCTCCGGGGGTTTAGCGGCCCCAGAGCAGTTCTTC. It codes for CASSGGLAAPEQFF.

The rearrangement links TRBV6-1 to TRBJ2-2, with 7 bases identical to TRBD2. Losses at the gene ends were 6 bases for V and 6 bases for J; bases not matched to a gene: 4. CDR1 is MNHNS and CDR2 is SASEGT in the germline V gene. The CDR3 is 13 amino acids. The CDR3 is CASRTTSPGELFF. As DNA, the CDR3 is TGTGCCAGCAGAACGACTAGCCCCGGGGAGCTGTTTTTT.

The table lists this clonotype with many counts. The chain has TRBV19 and TRBJ2-1; D remains unclear. V was cut by 2 bases and J by 3 bases, with 11 bases left in between. Germline values: CDR1 LNHDA, CDR2 SQIVND (reference sequence). This CDR3 is built from 15 residues. CDR3 nucleotide sequence: TGTGCCAGTAGTATAATCGTCAACCACTACAATGAGCAGTTCTTC. Translating gives CASSIIVNHYNEQFF.

In this sample, this clonotype turned up many times. This sequence joins TRBV20-1 and TRBJ1-1, with TRBD1 as a possible D gene (6 bases). Germline V gives CDR1 DFQATT, CDR2 SNEGSKA (reference sequence). The germline V and J ends were trimmed by 1 base and 2 bases, with 17 bases remaining between them. This CDR3 comprises 16 residues. The CDR3 coding sequence is TGCAGTGCTAGAGCGGAAGGAGGGGGTTTAAACACTGAAGCTTTCTTT. Encoded protein: CSARAEGGGLNTEAFF.

This clonotype was observed at least ten times. The chain carries TRBV29-1 and TRBJ2-7, with no clear D. Germline V CDR1 and CDR2: SQVTM, ANQGSEA. There are 12 residues in the CDR3. The V and J ends lost 1 base and 2 bases respectively, with 6 bases between them. The CDR3 DNA reads as TGCAGCGTTGAAGGGAGTCCCTACGAGCAGTACTTC. As protein: CSVEGSPYEQYF.

This clonotype was recorded many times. The genes are TRBV10-3 and TRBJ1-2; D unclear. The germline V gene encodes CDR1 ENHRY and CDR2 SYGVKD. V lost 6 bases and J lost 4, with 15 bases in between. The CDR3 loop spans 14 amino acids. The CDR3 DNA is TGTGCCATCAGCGTAAGTCCGGGAAGCTATGGCTACACCTTC. Amino acids: CAISVSPGSYGYTF.

This clonotype was found a few times. The chain joins TRBV4-3 to TRBJ2-7; D is perhaps TRBD2 (6 bases). This CDR3 has 14 residues. Germline CDR1 LGHNA, CDR2 YSLEER. V lost 0 bases to trimming and J lost 7 bases, with 13 bases between them. The CDR3 nucleotides are TGCGCCAGCAGCCAAGATGGGGGGTTTCTGGAGCAGTACTTC. Protein sequence: CASSQDGGFLEQYF.

This clonotype was detected many times. V and J are TRBV24-1 and TRBJ2-1; a weak D match, TRBD2 (6 bases). This CDR3 spans 13 amino acids. V was clipped by 4 bases and J by 8 bases, with 11 bases between them. The germline gives CDR1 KGHDR, CDR2 SFDVKD. The CDR3 coding sequence is TGTGCCACCAGTGACGGGACTGTGGATGAGCAGTTCTTC. Translated, it gives CATSDGTVDEQFF.

This clonotype was seen ten or more times. The V gene is TRBV7-9, the J gene TRBJ2-1; D is undetermined. Trimming took off 1 base at V and 6 bases at J, with 10 bases between the two ends. The CDR3 covers 14 residues. The germline gives CDR1 SEHNR, CDR2 FQNEAQ (reference sequence). DNA of the CDR3: TGTGCCAGCAGCTTAGATGACTGGAGCAATGAGCAGTTCTTC. This encodes CASSLDDWSNEQFF.

This clonotype appeared many times. V usage is TRBV30 and J usage is TRBJ1-2; no clear D. The CDR3 has 11 amino acids. V lost 0 bases to trimming and J lost 4 bases, with 3 bases between them. Germline V gene sequence: CDR1 GTSNPN, CDR2 SVGIG (reference sequence). The CDR3 spells CAWSVAYGYTF. CDR3 nucleotides: TGTGCCTGGAGTGTTGCCTATGGCTACACCTTC.

The chain couples TRBV20-1 to TRBJ1-5, with a possible D match to TRBD1 (6 bases). Per germline, CDR1 DFQATT and CDR2 SNEGSKA (reference sequence). The CDR3 runs 16 residues. The V and J ends lost 4 bases and 0 bases respectively, with 16 bases between them. This CDR3 is CSATFWTDYSNQPQHF. CDR3 in DNA: TGCAGTGCTACTTTTTGGACAGACTATAGCAATCAGCCCCAGCATTTT.

At least ten counts were recorded for this clonotype. The genes are TRBV19 and TRBJ1-1; D is possibly TRBD1 (5 bases). CDR3 length equals 16 residues. The ends were cut back, 3 bases at V and 1 base at J, with 15 bases in the middle. From germline, CDR1 is LNHDA and CDR2 SQIVND (reference sequence). CDR3 coding DNA: TGTGCCAGTAGTATCGCTCTCCGGCAGGGGAACACTGAAGCTTTCTTT. Translating gives CASSIALRQGNTEAFF.

This clonotype was observed at least ten times. The chain recombines TRBV28 with TRBJ2-2; 8 nucleotides line up with TRBD2. Germline lookup yields CDR1 MDHEN and CDR2 SYDVKM. Germline trimming cut 9 bases from V and 1 base from J; bases unmatched to any gene: 4. The CDR3 runs to 14 residues. The CDR3 DNA sequence: TGTGCCAGTAGAACTAGCGGGAACACCGGGGAGCTGTTTTTT. This translates into CASRTSGNTGELFF.